These 26 T cell receptor beta chains came from one sample sequenced in a study of regulatory T cells in long-lasting Graves disease. The time point denotes: persistent/refractory GD, antithyroid drugs over 5 years with positive TRAb. There was RNA extracted from PBMCs, and the TCR library was made from it. Relying on iRepertoire HTBI primers and Arm-PCR of CDR3 regions, the team built TCR beta libraries. TCRdb called the multiplex PCR reads again in MiXCR, with one record for every CDR3 protein. The sample yields fewer than 450,000 distinct CDR3 sequences, roughly 20% seen once. Sequences were derived from peripheral blood mononuclear cells (PBMCs), sampled when the disease was refractory, from a patient treated with antithyroid drugs. These receptors all come from a female donor with Graves disease.

This clonotype was counted ten times or more. The chain has TRBV30 and TRBJ1-5; the match to TRBD1 covers 7 bases. The germline CDR1 and CDR2 sequences are GTSNPN and SVGIG (reference sequence). V shed 7 bases, J shed 0 bases, and the junction held 3 bases outside the gene matches. This CDR3 comprises 13 residues. CDR3 in amino acids: CAFDRDSNQPQHF. The DNA of the CDR3 is TGTGCCTTTGACAGGGATAGCAATCAGCCCCAGCATTTT.

The rearrangement uses TRBV15 and TRBJ2-2, with 8 bases lining up with TRBD1. This CDR3 comprises 18 residues. Germline CDR1 reads LNHNV; CDR2 reads YYDKDF (reference sequence). J lost 4 bases, V lost 0 bases, and 10 bases had no gene match. The CDR3 DNA reads as TGTGCCACCAGCAGAGATACCCAGGGGGCGAGTTCCACCGGGGAGCTGTTTTTT. Translation: CATSRDTQGASSTGELFF.

This clonotype was counted only a few times. The CDR3 DNA is TGTGCCAGTAGTATGGGACTAGCGGACGAGCAGTACTTC. This codes for CASSMGLADEQYF. This chain joins TRBV19 and TRBJ2-7, with 11 bases matching TRBD2. Looked up from germline, CDR1 is LNHDA and CDR2 is SQIVND (reference sequence). The CDR3 loop spans 13 amino acids. Trimming at V came to 3 bases and at J to 5 bases, leaving 0 bases not matched to a gene. Drawing the rest from reference TRBV19 and TRBJ2-7, the complete variable domain is DGGITQSPKYLFRKEGQNVTLSCEQNLNHDAMYWYRQDPGQGLRLIYYSQIVNDFQKGDIAEGYSVSREKKESFPLTVTSAQKNPTAFYLCASSMGLADEQYFGPGTRLTVT.

The rearrangement joins TRBV20-1 to TRBJ1-2; possibly TRBD1 for D (5 bases). V was clipped by 6 bases and J by 4 bases, with 21 bases between them. Per the germline V gene, CDR1 is DFQATT and CDR2 is SNEGSKA (reference sequence). The CDR3 has 15 amino acids. Here the CDR3 DNA reads TGCAGTGCCACAACTCAGGGTGGGGGAGCCTATGGCTACACCTTC. It is translated as CSATTQGGGAYGYTF.

In the case of this clonotype: The germline gene is not matched at one end of the junction; a read error may be the cause. The J gene is TRBJ2-2, the V gene TRBV5-4; 9 bases are shared with TRBD1. The germline V gene has CDR1 SGHNT and CDR2 YYREEE (reference sequence). The CDR3 runs 15 residues. The CDR3 loop is CASTLGQGNPGELFF. The DNA of the CDR3 is TGTGCCAGCACCTTGGGACAGGGAAATCCCGGGGAGCTGTTTTTT.

The chain combines TRBV5-4 with TRBJ1-4; TRBD1 is a possible D gene (6 bases). This CDR3 comprises 14 residues. Germline V gene lookup returns CDR1 SGHNT and CDR2 YYREEE (reference sequence). Trimming shortened V by 2 bases and J by 6 bases, and 11 bases separated the two germline ends. CDR3: CASSLEGGDEKLFF. The CDR3 DNA follows: TGTGCCAGCAGCTTAGAGGGGGGAGATGAAAAACTGTTTTTT. The full variable domain, with the rest looked up from reference TRBV5-4 and TRBJ1-4, is ETGVTQSPTHLIKTRGQQVTLRCSSQSGHNTVSWYQQALGQGPQFIFQYYREEENGRGNFPPRFSGLQFPNYSSELNVNALELDDSALYLCASSLEGGDEKLFFGSGTQLSVL.

The V call is TRBV4-1, the J call TRBJ1-2; D might be TRBD1 (5 bases). Germline CDR1 is MGHRA and CDR2 is YSYEKL. The V gene lost 0 bases and the J gene lost 4 bases, with 12 bases spanning the gap. The CDR3 is 15 amino acids. CDR3 coding DNA: TGCGCCAGCAGCCAAGAGAAAGGGGTGACCTATGGCTACACCTTC. Encoded protein: CASSQEKGVTYGYTF.

The chain couples TRBV3-1 to TRBJ1-2, with unresolved D. Looked up from germline, CDR1 is LGHDT and CDR2 is YNNKEL (reference sequence). V was shortened by 5 bases and J by 6 bases, with 10 bases between the two germline ends. The CDR3 spans 12 residues. As DNA, the CDR3 is TGTGCCAGCAGCTTATCGAGAAATGGCTACACCTTC. It codes for CASSLSRNGYTF.

In its sample, this clonotype was seen a few times. This rearrangement joins TRBV28 to TRBJ2-7; 12 positions match TRBD2. The CDR3 covers 15 residues. Germline CDR1 MDHEN, CDR2 SYDVKM. Trimming cost V 2 bases and J 7 bases; bases outside gene matches: 6. The chain's CDR3 is CASSLTGLAGGEQYF. The CDR3 DNA is TGTGCCAGCAGTTTAACGGGACTAGCGGGTGGTGAGCAGTACTTC.

Many counts were recorded for this clonotype. J is TRBJ1-4 and V is TRBV20-1, with 9 nucleotides matching TRBD1. This CDR3 has 15 residues. Trimming at V came to 4 bases and at J to 0 bases, leaving 3 bases not matched to a gene. Germline V gives CDR1 DFQATT, CDR2 SNEGSKA (reference sequence). Here the CDR3 reads CSAKGQGATNEKLFF. Written as DNA, the CDR3 is TGCAGTGCTAAGGGACAGGGCGCAACTAATGAAAAACTGTTTTTT.

In its sample, this clonotype was seen many times. The rearrangement uses TRBV5-6 and TRBJ1-1; a possible D gene is TRBD1 (5 bases). Germline V gives CDR1 SGHDT, CDR2 YYEEEE. The ends were cut back, 4 bases at V and 7 bases at J, with 11 bases in the middle. This CDR3 has 12 amino acids. The CDR3 loop is CASSLGRLEAFF. CDR3 bases: TGTGCCAGCAGCCTGGGGCGACTTGAAGCTTTCTTT.

The CDR3 DNA reads as TGTGCCAGCAGTTCCATGGGGAGCGGAAACACCATATATTTT. Translation gives CASSSMGSGNTIYF. This chain uses TRBV2 with TRBJ1-3; D is ambiguous. Between the trimmed V and J ends, which lost 5 bases and 4 bases, there was a span of 12 bases. This CDR3 has 14 amino acids. Germline CDR1 SNHLY, CDR2 FYNNEI.

Ten or more counts support this clonotype. V is TRBV2 and J is TRBJ1-2, with no clear D. The CDR3 contains 13 residues. Germline lookup yields CDR1 SNHLY and CDR2 FYNNEI. Trimming left V 0 bases short and J 2 bases short, with 4 bases between. The CDR3 DNA reads as TGTGCCAGCAGTGAAGCGACGAACTATGGCTACACCTTC. It is translated as CASSEATNYGYTF.

This chain joins TRBV27 and TRBJ2-7; D is undetermined. The CDR3 consists of 15 residues. V lost 2 bases to trimming and J lost 0 bases, with 11 bases between them. CDR1 and CDR2 from the germline V gene are MNHEY and SMNVEV (reference sequence). CDR3 amino acids: CASSLSRLPSYEQYF. In nucleotides, the CDR3 is TGTGCCAGCAGTTTAAGCCGCCTGCCCTCCTACGAGCAGTACTTC.

The chain employs TRBV7-3 and TRBJ1-1; D is possibly TRBD1 (6 bases). Per the germline V gene, CDR1 is SGHTA and CDR2 is FQGTGA. This CDR3 is 17 amino acids long. The germline V and J ends were trimmed by 5 bases and 4 bases, with 23 bases remaining between them. The CDR3 reads CASSQIANLNRVTEAFF. CDR3 bases: TGTGCCAGCAGCCAAATCGCGAACCTCAACAGGGTCACTGAAGCTTTCTTT.

The rearrangement uses TRBV27 and TRBJ2-1; a weak D match, TRBD2 (5 bases). The CDR3 is made up of 15 amino acids. Germline values: CDR1 MNHEY, CDR2 SMNVEV (reference sequence). V was cut by 6 bases and J by 10 bases, with 22 bases left in between. DNA of the CDR3: TGTGCCAGCAGCTGGTTTCCGGGGTCGCTTCAGGAGCAGTTCTTC. Protein: CASSWFPGSLQEQFF.

This clonotype was observed a few times. The chain employs TRBV6-1 and TRBJ2-7, with TRBD1 matching over 12 bases. V was clipped by 5 bases and J by 6 bases; unmatched bases: 8. Germline CDR1 reads MNHNS; CDR2 reads SASEGT. The CDR3 is made up of 15 amino acids. CDR3 in DNA: TGTGCCAGCAGTACCCGGGACAGGGGGCGAGTCGAGCAGTACTTC. Its protein is CASSTRDRGRVEQYF.

This clonotype was seen ten or more times. This chain connects TRBV12-3 or TRBV12-4 to TRBJ1-5; the D is unclear. V shed 5 bases and J shed 0 bases, with 26 bases lying between them. The CDR3 is made up of 20 amino acids. The CDR3 nucleotides read TGTGCCAGCAGTCTTGGATTCATCCCCTTTAGAGCCGATAGCAATCAGCCCCAGCATTTT. Its translation: CASSLGFIPFRADSNQPQHF.

There are a few counts of this clonotype. The chain has TRBV15 and TRBJ1-5, with D maybe TRBD1 (6 bases). V was shortened by 0 bases and J by 4 bases, with 16 bases between the two germline ends. Germline V CDR1 and CDR2: LNHNV, YYDKDF (reference sequence). CDR3 length equals 17 residues. DNA for the CDR3: TGTGCCACCAGCAGAGAATCATTTGGGCAGGGGAATCAGCCCCAGCATTTT. It codes for CATSRESFGQGNQPQHF.

This chain links TRBV7-2 with TRBJ1-1; D is possibly TRBD1 (5 bases). Per germline, CDR1 SGHTA and CDR2 FQGNSA. V lost 3 bases and J lost 5, with 16 bases in between. CDR3 size: 15 residues. The CDR3 bases are TGTGCCAGCAGCTTCCCGACTGGACAAGGGACTGAAGCTTTCTTT. This codes for CASSFPTGQGTEAFF.

This clonotype came up a few times. This sequence may be a read error, since a much larger clone differs from it by one base. V is TRBV28 and J is TRBJ2-7; a possible D gene is TRBD1 (6 bases). The V gene's germline CDR1 is MDHEN and CDR2 SYDVKM. There are 16 residues in the CDR3. The CDR3 sequence: CASSIQGLLGSYGQYF. DNA of the CDR3: TGTGCCAGCAGTATACAGGGTTTGTTAGGGTCCTACGGGCAGTACTTC.

In this sample, this clonotype turned up many times. This chain links TRBV12-3 or TRBV12-4 with TRBJ1-2; 10 bases align to TRBD1. The CDR3 runs to 15 residues. The V gene end was trimmed by 3 bases and the J gene end by 4 bases; junction bases not matched to a gene: 5. In nucleotides, the CDR3 is TGTGCCAGCAGTTTCTCGACAGGGGGCGGCTATGGCTACACCTTC. Amino acids: CASSFSTGGGYGYTF.

The chain is built from TRBV7-6 and TRBJ2-5; D remains ambiguous. In germline, CDR1 is SGHVS, CDR2 FNYEAQ. The V end was cut by 4 bases, the J end by 11 bases, with 14 bases between. This CDR3 spans 12 amino acids. The CDR3 is CASSSYQELQYF. The CDR3 DNA reads as TGTGCCAGCAGCTCGTACCAAGAGTTACAGTACTTC.

In its sample, this clonotype was seen a few times. The gene calls are TRBV4-3 and TRBJ1-1; no reliable D call. The CDR3 has 13 residues. In germline, CDR1 is LGHNA, CDR2 YSLEER. V dropped 1 base and J dropped 6 bases, with 9 bases sitting between them. In DNA, the CDR3 is TGCGCCAGCAGCCAAGGGGGATTTGCTGAAGCTTTCTTT. Amino acids: CASSQGGFAEAFF.

In this sample, this clonotype turned up many times. J is TRBJ2-5 and V is TRBV28, with 8 bases that match TRBD2. This CDR3 is 15 amino acids long. Germline lookup yields CDR1 MDHEN and CDR2 SYDVKM. The CDR3 sequence: CATNSRSGSLETQYF. CDR3 bases: TGTGCGACTAATTCTAGGAGCGGGAGTTTGGAGACCCAGTACTTC.

J is TRBJ1-3 and V is TRBV13, with TRBD1 matching over 8 bases. This CDR3 contains 16 residues. With 5 bases clipped from V and 0 bases from J, the junction kept 6 bases outside the gene matches. Germline V gene sequence: CDR1 PRHDT, CDR2 FYEKMQ (reference sequence). CDR3 bases: TGTGCCAGCAGCCAACGACAGGGGTTCTCTGGAAACACCATATATTTT. Protein product: CASSQRQGFSGNTIYF.